This TCR beta chain was recovered during a study of regulatory T cells in long-lasting Graves disease. Study-wide results and limits: Exclusively peripheral blood, rather than thyroid tissue, was studied.

In the case of this clonotype: Its matching antigen is unknown. Likely a read error: the CDR3 ends without its conserved phenylalanine or tryptophan. The DNA is omitted, as the CDR3 cannot be located on it reliably, and the CDR3 follows TCRdb's listing.

Specified time point: persistent/refractory GD, antithyroid drugs over 5 years with positive TRAb. RNA from PBMCs was the source of the TCR library. Construction of TCR beta libraries relied on iRepertoire HTBI primers and on Arm-PCR targeting CDR3 regions. TCRdb re-called the multiplex PCR reads with MiXCR, one entry per CDR3 protein. This table has fewer than 550,000 distinct CDR3 sequences, about 22% appearing once. With termini counted, the CDR3 has 11 amino acids. Germline V gives CDR1 LNHDA, CDR2 SQIVND (reference sequence). The material sequenced was peripheral blood mononuclear cells (PBMCs), taken when the disease was refractory, from a patient treated with antithyroid drugs. The sequence was collected from a female donor with Graves disease. J is TRBJ2-7 and V is TRBV19; the table calls TRBD1, which could not be checked here. CDR3 region: CASSIFPYVGG.